Following are 21 T cell receptor beta chains from one sample sequenced in a study of response to subunit inactivated influenza vaccine. TCRdb re-called the RT-PCR reads with MiXCR, one entry per CDR3 protein. Of approximately 500,000 distinct CDR3 sequences in the sample, under 25% were seen once. These data were also filed under a second study, of T cells expressing NK-cell markers. That paper states: Scientists made TCR beta cDNA using 5'RACE template switching with UMIs.

Material: CD4+ T cells sorted from PBMCs, obtained about 12 days after vaccination. The origin of the receptors is a man aged 50-60 years who received an inactivated influenza vaccine.

This chain joins TRBV20-1 and TRBJ2-6; a weak D match, TRBD1 (6 bases). Germline CDR1 reads DFQATT; CDR2 reads SNEGSKA (reference sequence). The germline V and J ends were trimmed by 7 bases and 0 bases, with 10 bases remaining between them. The CDR3 length is 14 residues. Here the CDR3 DNA reads TGCAGTGGGAAACAGGGCTCTGGGGCCAACGTCCTGACTTTC. As protein: CSGKQGSGANVLTF.

This clonotype was seen ten or more times. The chain carries TRBV7-9 and TRBJ2-3; tentatively, D is TRBD2 (5 bases). Per the germline V gene, CDR1 is SEHNR and CDR2 is FQNEAQ (reference sequence). V was clipped by 3 bases and J by 5 bases, with 9 bases between them. CDR3 length equals 13 residues. CDR3 coding DNA: TGTGCCAGCAGCTTTAGTGGGAGAGATACGCAGTATTTT. Translated: CASSFSGRDTQYF.

This clonotype was seen only a few times. The V gene is TRBV6-2 or TRBV6-3, the J gene TRBJ2-6; D gene ambiguous. The CDR3 totals 17 residues. Trimming shortened V by 3 bases and J by 4 bases, and 16 bases separated the two germline ends. CDR1 is MNHEY and CDR2 is SVGEGT in the germline V gene. The CDR3, as DNA: TGTGCCAGCAGTTATCCGGACCTTCTCAGAGGGGCCAACGTCCTGACTTTC. Translation gives CASSYPDLLRGANVLTF.

Many counts were recorded for this clonotype. The rearrangement joins TRBV5-1 to TRBJ2-7; TRBD1 aligns across 9 bases. Germline V gives CDR1 SGHRS, CDR2 YFSETQ. V trimming: 2 bases; J trimming: 4 bases; junction bases outside the gene matches: 7. The CDR3 has 15 residues. The CDR3 spells CASSFLRGQGYEQYF. In DNA, the CDR3 is TGCGCCAGCAGCTTCCTCCGTGGACAGGGGTACGAGCAGTACTTC.

The chain has TRBV6-5 and TRBJ2-7; D not certain. CDR3 length: 15 residues. V lost 2 bases and J 0 bases, leaving 11 bases between the germline ends. Germline V gene sequence: CDR1 MNHEY, CDR2 SVGAGI. CDR3 sequence reads: CASSYTAESSYEQYF. CDR3 sequence (DNA): TGTGCCAGCAGTTACACGGCAGAGAGCTCCTACGAGCAGTACTTC.

This clonotype has just a few counts. The rearrangement links TRBV9 to TRBJ2-1; 9 positions match TRBD1. CDR1 and CDR2 from the germline V gene are SGDLS and YYNGEE. The CDR3 has 15 amino acids. Trimming at V came to 3 bases and at J to 8 bases, leaving 9 bases not matched to a gene. The CDR3 sequence: CASSDRDRAYYEQFF. DNA of the CDR3: TGTGCCAGCAGCGACCGGGACAGGGCATACTATGAGCAGTTCTTC. The whole variable domain, remainder taken from reference TRBV9 and TRBJ2-1, is DSGVTQTPKHLITATGQRVTLRCSPRSGDLSVYWYQQSLDQGLQFLIQYYNGEERAKGNILERFSAQQFPDLHSELNLSSLELGDSALYFCASSDRDRAYYEQFFGPGTRLTVL.

This clonotype was seen only a few times. CDR3: CASSLTTGGNQPQHF. DNA of the CDR3: TGCGCCAGCAGCTTGACTACAGGGGGCAATCAGCCCCAGCATTTT. The rearrangement uses TRBV5-1 and TRBJ1-5; 7 nucleotides line up with TRBD1. V lost 1 base, J lost 2 bases, and 3 bases stayed unmatched. CDR1 is SGHRS and CDR2 is YFSETQ in the germline V gene. This CDR3 spans 15 amino acids.

The J gene is TRBJ2-3, the V gene TRBV3-1, with 10 bases matching TRBD1. The CDR3 contains 15 residues. CDR1 LGHDT and CDR2 YNNKEL come from the germline V gene (reference sequence). The V segment lost 10 bases and the J segment 4 bases; nucleotides outside the gene matches: 11. This chain's CDR3 is CATTTSTGGPDTQYF. The DNA for the CDR3 is TGTGCCACCACAACTTCGACAGGGGGCCCAGATACGCAGTATTTT.

The chain recombines TRBV3-1 with TRBJ2-7; D is unclear. CDR1 is LGHDT, CDR2 YNNKEL, per germline (reference sequence). The CDR3 spans 15 residues. Deletions cut 1 base from V and 1 base from J, with 11 bases between. As DNA, the CDR3 is TGTGCCAGCAGCCAAGGACTCCTAAAGTCCTACGAGCAGTACTTC. It yields the protein CASSQGLLKSYEQYF.

The V call is TRBV6-5, the J call TRBJ2-7; maybe TRBD1 (6 bases). Trimming pared 2 bases from V and 2 bases from J, leaving 13 bases between. The CDR3 runs to 15 residues. Per germline, CDR1 MNHEY and CDR2 SVGAGI. CDR3 DNA sequence: TGTGCCAGCAGTTACAGTTCCAGGGGTGCCTACGAGCAGTACTTC. Translated, it gives CASSYSSRGAYEQYF.

V and J are TRBV20-1 and TRBJ1-6; D perhaps matches TRBD1 (5 bases). The V and J ends lost 3 bases and 4 bases respectively, with 10 bases between them. The CDR3 runs to 14 residues. CDR1 and CDR2 from the germline V gene are DFQATT and SNEGSKA (reference sequence). The CDR3 protein is CSASDSVYNSPLHF. In DNA, the CDR3 is TGCAGTGCTAGCGACAGCGTTTATAATTCACCCCTCCACTTT.

The CDR3 sequence: CASSITWNEQFF. DNA for the CDR3: TGTGCCAGCAGCATTACTTGGAATGAGCAGTTCTTC. V is TRBV11-2 and J is TRBJ2-1; no clear D gene. The germline gives CDR1 SGHAT, CDR2 FQNNGV. The V end was cut by 5 bases, the J end by 7 bases, with 9 bases between. The length of the CDR3 is 12 residues.

This clonotype appeared many times. This rearrangement joins TRBV5-5 to TRBJ2-7, with 8 bases lining up with TRBD1. Germline lookup yields CDR1 SGHKS and CDR2 YYEKEE (reference sequence). The J segment lost 3 bases and the V segment lost 2 bases, leaving 7 bases of the junction unmatched. The CDR3 runs 15 residues. This chain's CDR3 is CASSLAGGASYEQYF. CDR3 bases: TGTGCCAGCAGCTTAGCAGGGGGCGCGAGCTACGAGCAGTACTTC.

This clonotype appeared a few times. The chain is built from TRBV18 and TRBJ2-1, with D unclear. This CDR3 contains 16 residues. Germline-derived CDR1 and CDR2 are KGHSH and LQKENI. Trimming removed 5 bases at V and 0 bases at J, with 14 bases between. The DNA of the CDR3 is TGTGCCAGCTCAGAAGGACCTTATAGCTCCTACAATGAGCAGTTCTTC. Its translation is CASSEGPYSSYNEQFF.

There are a few counts of this clonotype. CDR3 region: CSARGTTGSSYEQYF. The CDR3 nucleotides are TGCAGTGCTAGAGGGACCACGGGAAGCTCCTACGAGCAGTACTTC. This sequence joins TRBV20-1 and TRBJ2-7; weak D call: TRBD2 (5 bases). Between the trimmed V and J ends, which lost 1 base and 0 bases, there was a span of 13 bases. Germline CDR1 and CDR2: DFQATT and SNEGSKA (reference sequence). The CDR3 sequence is 15 residues long.

This chain links TRBV7-2 with TRBJ1-2; 9 bases match TRBD1. The junction had 8 bases not matched to a gene; V was cut back by 4 bases and J by 8 bases. Germline V gene lookup returns CDR1 SGHTA and CDR2 FQGNSA. The CDR3 extends over 14 amino acids. CDR3 loop: CASSYPQGAGGYTF. CDR3 in DNA: TGTGCCAGCAGCTATCCACAGGGGGCGGGCGGCTACACCTTC.

This chain joins TRBV20-1 and TRBJ2-7; 12 nucleotides align to TRBD2. CDR1 DFQATT and CDR2 SNEGSKA come from the germline V gene (reference sequence). V shed 1 base, J shed 6 bases, and the junction held 7 bases outside the gene matches. The length of the CDR3 is 15 residues. The DNA for the CDR3 is TGCAGTGCTAGAGCTAGCGGGAGGGCCCTCCGCGAGCAGTACTTC. Translating it yields CSARASGRALREQYF.

The sample holds a few counts of this clonotype. In nucleotides, the CDR3 is TGTGCCAGCACCTACCGCCCCGGGACAGGGAGATACGAGCAGTACTTC. This codes for CASTYRPGTGRYEQYF. The chain combines TRBV6-2 or TRBV6-3 with TRBJ2-7; the match to TRBD1 covers 9 bases. This CDR3 has 16 residues. The germline gives CDR1 MNHEY, CDR2 SVGEGT. The junction had 14 bases not matched to a gene; V was cut back by 7 bases and J by 4 bases.

This clonotype has a handful of counts. The gene calls are TRBV19 and TRBJ1-2; D uncertain. The germline V gene has CDR1 LNHDA and CDR2 SQIVND (reference sequence). V gave up 5 bases and J gave up 8 bases, with 9 bases separating them. The CDR3 runs 11 residues. CDR3 region: CASSLSRGYTF. The CDR3 bases are TGTGCCAGTAGTCTAAGTCGCGGCTACACCTTC. Full variable domain (rest looked up from reference TRBV19 and TRBJ1-2): DGGITQSPKYLFRKEGQNVTLSCEQNLNHDAMYWYRQDPGQGLRLIYYSQIVNDFQKGDIAEGYSVSREKKESFPLTVTSAQKNPTAFYLCASSLSRGYTFGSGTRLTVV.

The chain recombines TRBV12-3 or TRBV12-4 with TRBJ2-3, with D perhaps TRBD1 (6 bases). The V and J ends lost 5 bases and 8 bases respectively, with 11 bases between them. This CDR3 has 12 residues. This chain's CDR3 is CASSIGQFTQYF. The CDR3 nucleotides are TGTGCCAGCAGTATTGGACAGTTTACGCAGTATTTT.

This clonotype came up many times. The J gene is TRBJ2-5, the V gene TRBV5-1; D gene uncertain. The CDR3 consists of 13 residues. V shed 1 base and J shed 2 bases, with 6 bases lying between them. Germline V gene data show CDR1 as SGHRS and CDR2 as YFSETQ. CDR3 in DNA: TGCGCCAGCAGCTTGAACGGGCAAGAGACCCAGTACTTC. It codes for CASSLNGQETQYF.